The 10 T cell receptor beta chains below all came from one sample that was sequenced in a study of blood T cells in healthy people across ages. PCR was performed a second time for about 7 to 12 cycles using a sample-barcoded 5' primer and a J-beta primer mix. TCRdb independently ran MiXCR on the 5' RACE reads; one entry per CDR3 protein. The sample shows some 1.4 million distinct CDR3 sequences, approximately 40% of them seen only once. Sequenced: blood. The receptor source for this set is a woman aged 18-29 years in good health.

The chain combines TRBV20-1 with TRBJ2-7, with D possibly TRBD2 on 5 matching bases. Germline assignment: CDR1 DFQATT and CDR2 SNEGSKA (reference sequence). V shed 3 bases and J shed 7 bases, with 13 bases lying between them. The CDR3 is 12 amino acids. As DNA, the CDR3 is TGCAGTGCTAGGGCGGAGGCTCGTGAGCAGTACTTC. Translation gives CSARAEAREQYF.

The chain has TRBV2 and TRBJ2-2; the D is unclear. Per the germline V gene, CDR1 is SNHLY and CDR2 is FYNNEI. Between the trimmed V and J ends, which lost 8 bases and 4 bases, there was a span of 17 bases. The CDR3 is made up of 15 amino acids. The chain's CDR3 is CASGPAPLSTGELFF. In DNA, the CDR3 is TGTGCCAGCGGGCCGGCACCACTTAGCACCGGGGAGCTGTTTTTT.

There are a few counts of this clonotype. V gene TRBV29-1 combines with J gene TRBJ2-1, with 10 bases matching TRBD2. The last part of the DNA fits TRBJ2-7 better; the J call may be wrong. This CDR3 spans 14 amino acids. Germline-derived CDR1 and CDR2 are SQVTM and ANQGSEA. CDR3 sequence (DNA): TGCAGTGTAGAGCGGGAGGGCCTCTACAATGAGCAGTACTTC. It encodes CSVEREGLYNEQYF.

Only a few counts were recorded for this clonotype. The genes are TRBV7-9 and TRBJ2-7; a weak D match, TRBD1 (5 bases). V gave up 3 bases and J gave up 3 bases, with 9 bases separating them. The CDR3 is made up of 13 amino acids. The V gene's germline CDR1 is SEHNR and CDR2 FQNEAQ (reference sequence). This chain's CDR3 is CASSLTVDYEQYF. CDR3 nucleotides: TGTGCCAGCAGCTTGACAGTGGACTACGAGCAGTACTTC. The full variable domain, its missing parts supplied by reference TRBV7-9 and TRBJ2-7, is DTGVSQNPRHKITKRGQNVTFRCDPISEHNRLYWYRQTLGQGPEFLTYFQNEAQLEKSRLLSDRFSAERPKGSFSTLEIQRTEQGDSAMYLCASSLTVDYEQYFGPGTRLTVT.

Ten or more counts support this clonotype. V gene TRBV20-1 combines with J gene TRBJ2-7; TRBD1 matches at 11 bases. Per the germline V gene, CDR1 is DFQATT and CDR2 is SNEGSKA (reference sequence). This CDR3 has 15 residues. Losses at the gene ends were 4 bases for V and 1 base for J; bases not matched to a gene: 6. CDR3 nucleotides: TGCAGTGCTAACCCCGGACAGGGGGCATCCTACGAGCAGTACTTC. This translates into CSANPGQGASYEQYF.

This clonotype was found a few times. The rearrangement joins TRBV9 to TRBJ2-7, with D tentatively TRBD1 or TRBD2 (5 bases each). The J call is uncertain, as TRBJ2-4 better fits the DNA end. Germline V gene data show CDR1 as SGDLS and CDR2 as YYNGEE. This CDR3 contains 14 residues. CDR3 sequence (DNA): TGTGCCAGCAGCTTGAGGGGTTCCGTGGACATTCAGTACTTC. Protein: CASSLRGSVDIQYF.

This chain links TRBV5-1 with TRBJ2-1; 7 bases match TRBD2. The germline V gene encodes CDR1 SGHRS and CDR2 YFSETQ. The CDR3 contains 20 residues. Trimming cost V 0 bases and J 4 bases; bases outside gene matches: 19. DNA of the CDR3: TGCGCCAGCAGCTTGGCCCGGAACCCCCGGGACGAACTAGCGTACAATGAGCAGTTCTTC. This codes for CASSLARNPRDELAYNEQFF.

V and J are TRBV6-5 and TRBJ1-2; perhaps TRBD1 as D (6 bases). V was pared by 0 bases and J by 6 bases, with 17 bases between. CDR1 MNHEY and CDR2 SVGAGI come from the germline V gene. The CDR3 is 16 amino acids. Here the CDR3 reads CASSYSLRGAKDGYTF. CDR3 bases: TGTGCCAGCAGTTACTCGTTACGGGGGGCAAAGGATGGCTACACCTTC.

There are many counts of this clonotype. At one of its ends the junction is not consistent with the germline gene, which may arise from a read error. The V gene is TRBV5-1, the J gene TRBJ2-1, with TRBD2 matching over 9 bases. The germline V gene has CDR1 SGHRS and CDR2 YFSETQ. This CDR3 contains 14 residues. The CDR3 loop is CASSPGLAYNEQFF. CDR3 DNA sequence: TGTGCCAGCAGCCCCGGACTAGCGTACAATGAGCAGTTCTTC.

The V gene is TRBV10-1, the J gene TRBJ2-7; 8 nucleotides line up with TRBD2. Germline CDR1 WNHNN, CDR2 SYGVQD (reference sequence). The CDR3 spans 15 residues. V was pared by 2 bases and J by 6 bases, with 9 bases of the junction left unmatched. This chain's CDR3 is CASSEPTGLATEQYF. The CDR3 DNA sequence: TGCGCCAGCAGTGAGCCAACAGGACTAGCTACCGAGCAGTACTTC.